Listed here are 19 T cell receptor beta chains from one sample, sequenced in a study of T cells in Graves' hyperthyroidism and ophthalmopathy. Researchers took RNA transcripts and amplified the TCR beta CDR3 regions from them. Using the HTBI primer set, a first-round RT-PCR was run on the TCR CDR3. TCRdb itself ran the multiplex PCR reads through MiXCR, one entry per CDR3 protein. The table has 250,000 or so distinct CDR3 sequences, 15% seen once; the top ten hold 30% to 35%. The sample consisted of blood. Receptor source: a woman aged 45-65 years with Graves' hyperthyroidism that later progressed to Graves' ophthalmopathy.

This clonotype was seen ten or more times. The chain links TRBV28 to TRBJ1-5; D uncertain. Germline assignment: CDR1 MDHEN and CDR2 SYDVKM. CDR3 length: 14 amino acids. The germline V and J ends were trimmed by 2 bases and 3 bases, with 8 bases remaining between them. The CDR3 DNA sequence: TGTGCCAGCAGTTTAGCAGGTCCCAATCAGCCCCAGCATTTT. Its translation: CASSLAGPNQPQHF.

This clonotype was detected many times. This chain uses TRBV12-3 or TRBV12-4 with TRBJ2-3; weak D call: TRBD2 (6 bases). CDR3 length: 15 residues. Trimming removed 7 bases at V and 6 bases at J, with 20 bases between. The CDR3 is CASTFYGGRGDTQYF. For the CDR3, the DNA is TGTGCCAGCACTTTTTACGGGGGAAGAGGGGATACGCAGTATTTT.

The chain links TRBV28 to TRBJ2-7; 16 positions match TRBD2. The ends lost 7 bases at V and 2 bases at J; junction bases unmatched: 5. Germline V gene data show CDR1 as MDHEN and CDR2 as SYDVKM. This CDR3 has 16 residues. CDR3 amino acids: CASTRGTSGRAYEQYF. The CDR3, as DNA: TGTGCCAGCACCCGGGGGACTAGCGGGAGGGCCTACGAGCAGTACTTC.

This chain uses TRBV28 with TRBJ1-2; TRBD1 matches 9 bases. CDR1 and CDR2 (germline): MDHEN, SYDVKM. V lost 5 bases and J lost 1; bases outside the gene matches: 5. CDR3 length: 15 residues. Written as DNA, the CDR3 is TGTGCCAGCAGTGTGAGGACAGGGGTTAACTATGGCTACACCTTC. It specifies CASSVRTGVNYGYTF.

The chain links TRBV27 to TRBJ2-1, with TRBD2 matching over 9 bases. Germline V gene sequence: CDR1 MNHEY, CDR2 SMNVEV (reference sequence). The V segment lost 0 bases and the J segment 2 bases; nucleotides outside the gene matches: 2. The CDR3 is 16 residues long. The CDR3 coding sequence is TGTGCCAGCAGTTTATCGGGCGGGAGGGCCTACAATGAGCAGTTCTTC. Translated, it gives CASSLSGGRAYNEQFF.

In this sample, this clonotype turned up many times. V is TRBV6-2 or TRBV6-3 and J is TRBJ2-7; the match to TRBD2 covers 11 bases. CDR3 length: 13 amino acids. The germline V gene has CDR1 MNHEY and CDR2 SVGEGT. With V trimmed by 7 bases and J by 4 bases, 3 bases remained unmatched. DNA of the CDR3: TGTGCCAGCATGACTAGCGGGAAGTACGAGCAGTACTTC. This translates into CASMTSGKYEQYF.

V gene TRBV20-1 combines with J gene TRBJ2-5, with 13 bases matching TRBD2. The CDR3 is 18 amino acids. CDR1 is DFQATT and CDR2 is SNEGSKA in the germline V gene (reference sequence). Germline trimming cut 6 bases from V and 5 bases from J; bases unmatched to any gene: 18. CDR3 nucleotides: TGCAGTGCCCTGCAAGAAACTAGCGGGAGGGGGTGGGAGGAGACCCAGTACTTC. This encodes CSALQETSGRGWEETQYF.

The chain's CDR3 is CSVGSLRTGEKLFF. DNA for the CDR3: TGCAGCGTTGGGAGCCTCCGGACGGGCGAAAAACTGTTTTTT. V gene TRBV29-1 combines with J gene TRBJ1-4; D remains ambiguous. V was cut by 4 bases and J by 8 bases, with 17 bases left in between. The CDR3 runs 14 residues. Germline V CDR1 and CDR2: SQVTM, ANQGSEA. Using reference TRBV29-1 and TRBJ1-4 for the parts outside the CDR3, the full variable domain is SAVISQKPSRDICQRGTSLTIQCQVDSQVTMMFWYRQQPGQSLTLIATANQGSEATYESGFVIDKFPISRPNLTFSTLTVSNMSPEDSSIYLCSVGSLRTGEKLFFGSGTQLSVL.

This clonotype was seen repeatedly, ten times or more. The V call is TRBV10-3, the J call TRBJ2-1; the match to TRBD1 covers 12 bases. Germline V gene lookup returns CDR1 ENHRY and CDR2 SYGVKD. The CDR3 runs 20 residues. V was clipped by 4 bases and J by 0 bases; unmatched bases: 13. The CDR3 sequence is CAISGGTGTGGTYSYNEQFF. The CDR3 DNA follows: TGTGCCATCAGTGGCGGCACCGGGACAGGGGGCACTTACTCCTACAATGAGCAGTTCTTC.

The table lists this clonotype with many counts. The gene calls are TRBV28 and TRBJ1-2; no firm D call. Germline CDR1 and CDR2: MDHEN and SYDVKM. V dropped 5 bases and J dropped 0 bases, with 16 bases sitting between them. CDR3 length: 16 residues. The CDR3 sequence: CASSPILTKANYGYTF. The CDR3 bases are TGTGCCAGCAGTCCCATCCTGACAAAAGCTAACTATGGCTACACCTTC.

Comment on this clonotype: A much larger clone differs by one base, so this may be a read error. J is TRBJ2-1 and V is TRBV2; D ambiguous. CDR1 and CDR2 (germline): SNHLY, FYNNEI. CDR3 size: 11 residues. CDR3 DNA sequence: TGTGCCAGCAGTGCAGACAATAAGCAGTTCTTC. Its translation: CASSADNKQFF.

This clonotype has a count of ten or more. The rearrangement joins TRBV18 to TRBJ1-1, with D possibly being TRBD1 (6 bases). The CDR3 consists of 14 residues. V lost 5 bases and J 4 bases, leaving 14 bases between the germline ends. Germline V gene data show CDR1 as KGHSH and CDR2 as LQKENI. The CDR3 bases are TGTGCCAGCTCAATCGCACAGGGAAGCACTGAAGCTTTCTTT. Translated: CASSIAQGSTEAFF.

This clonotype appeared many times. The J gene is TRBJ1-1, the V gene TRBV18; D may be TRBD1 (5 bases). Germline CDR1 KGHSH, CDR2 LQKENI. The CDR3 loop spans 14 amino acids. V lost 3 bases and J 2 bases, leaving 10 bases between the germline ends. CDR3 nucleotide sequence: TGTGCCAGCTCACCGGAGACAGCAAACACTGAAGCTTTCTTT. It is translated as CASSPETANTEAFF.

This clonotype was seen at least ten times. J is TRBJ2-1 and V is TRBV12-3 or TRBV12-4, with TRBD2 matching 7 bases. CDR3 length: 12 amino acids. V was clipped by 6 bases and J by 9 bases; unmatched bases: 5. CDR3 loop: CASSRGVGEQFF. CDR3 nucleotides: TGTGCCAGCAGCCGGGGGGTGGGTGAGCAGTTCTTC.

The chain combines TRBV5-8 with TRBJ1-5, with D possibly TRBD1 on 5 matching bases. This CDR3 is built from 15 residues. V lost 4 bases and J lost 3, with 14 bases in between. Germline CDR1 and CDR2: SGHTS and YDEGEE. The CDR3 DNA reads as TGTGCCAGCAGCCAATGGGGGGGGGACAATCAGCCCCAGCATTTT. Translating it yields CASSQWGGDNQPQHF.

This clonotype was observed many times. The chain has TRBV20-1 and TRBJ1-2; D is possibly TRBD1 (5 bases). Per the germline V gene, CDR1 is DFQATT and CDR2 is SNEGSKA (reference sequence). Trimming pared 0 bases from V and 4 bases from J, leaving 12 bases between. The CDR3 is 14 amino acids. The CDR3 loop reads CSARDRGGVYGYTF. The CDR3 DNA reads TGCAGTGCTAGAGATAGGGGAGGGGTCTATGGCTACACCTTC.

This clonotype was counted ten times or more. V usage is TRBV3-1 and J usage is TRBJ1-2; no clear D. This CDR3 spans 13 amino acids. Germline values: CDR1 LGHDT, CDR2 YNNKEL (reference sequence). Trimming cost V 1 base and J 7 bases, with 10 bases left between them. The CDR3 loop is CASSQAVGSGYTF. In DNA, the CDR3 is TGTGCCAGCAGCCAAGCTGTGGGTTCTGGCTACACCTTC.

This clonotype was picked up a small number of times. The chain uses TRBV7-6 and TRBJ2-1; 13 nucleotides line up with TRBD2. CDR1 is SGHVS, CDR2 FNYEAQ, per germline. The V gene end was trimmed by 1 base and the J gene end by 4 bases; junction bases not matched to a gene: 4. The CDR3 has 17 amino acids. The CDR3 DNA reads TGTGCCAGCAGCTTAGTACTAGCGGGAGGGCCGTACAATGAGCAGTTCTTC. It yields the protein CASSLVLAGGPYNEQFF.

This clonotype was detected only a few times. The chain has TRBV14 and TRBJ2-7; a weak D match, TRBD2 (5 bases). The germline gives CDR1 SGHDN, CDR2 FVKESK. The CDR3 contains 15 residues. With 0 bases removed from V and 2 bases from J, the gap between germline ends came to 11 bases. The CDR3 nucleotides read TGTGCCAGCAGCCAAGAGGGGAGCCGGACCTACGAGCAGTACTTC. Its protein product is CASSQEGSRTYEQYF. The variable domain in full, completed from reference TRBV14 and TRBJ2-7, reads EAGVTQFPSHSVIEKGQTVTLRCDPISGHDNLYWYRRVMGKEIKFLLHFVKESKQDESGMPNNRFLAERTGGTYSTLKVQPAELEDSGVYFCASSQEGSRTYEQYFGPGTRLTVT.